These T cell receptor beta chains were read from a single sample in a study of blood T cell repertoires in COVID-19. Method: immunoSEQ multiplex PCR; TCRdb's copy keeps in-frame clones and lacks some. The sample lists fewer than 300,000 clones, approximately 85% occurring once. Sequenced: peripheral blood. The receptors were gathered from a human donor with COVID-19, enrolled during active disease. The donor label of this sample is uncertain. CDR3s include the opening cysteine and the closing phenylalanine or tryptophan. D genes are given only for firm matches. Only part of the rows carry a size: once, few, many, or a class if the clone is expanded.

TGCGCCAGCAGCTTGGCCCGGACTAGCGGACTGAACTCCTACGAGCAGTACTTC	CASSLARTSGLNSYEQYF	TRBV5-1	TRBD2	few	TRBJ2-7
TGCGCCAGCAGCTCCTACAGGGGGCGGGACACCGGGGAGCTGTTTTTT	CASSSYRGRDTGELFF	TRBV5-1	TRBD1	-	TRBJ2-2
TGTGCCAGCAGCGACAGGGGGACTGAAGCTTTCTTT	CASSDRGTEAFF	TRBV6-5	TRBD1	-	TRBJ1-1
TGTGCCAGCCGCGCCTCGGGGGATACGCAGTATTTT	CASRASGDTQYF	TRBV6-5	-	once	TRBJ2-3
TGTGCCACCAGTGATTTTTCGGGACTAGCGGGAGGGCAGTATTTT	CATSDFSGLAGGQYF	TRBV24-1	TRBD2	-	TRBJ2-3
TGTGCCTGGAGTTTCAGTACCGGGGAGCTGTTTTTT	CAWSFSTGELFF	TRBV30	-	once	TRBJ2-2
TGCAGTGCTAGTAGCGGGAGTGAAATCACAGATACGCAGTATTTT	CSASSGSEITDTQYF	TRBV20-1	TRBD2	-	TRBJ2-3
TGTGCCAGCAGTTTCGCGGGAGGGCGGGAGACCCAGTACTTC	CASSFAGGRETQYF	TRBV27	TRBD2	-	TRBJ2-5
TGTGCCGCGGGAAAAGGACAGGGTGGTGAAAAACTGTTTTTT	CAAGKGQGGEKLFF	TRBV10-3	TRBD1	-	TRBJ1-4
TGTGCCTGGAGTGAGAACGGGTCCTGGGACAGGAAGGCCGGGGAGCTGTTTTTT	CAWSENGSWDRKAGELFF	TRBV30	TRBD1	-	TRBJ2-2
TGTGCCAGCAGCTTCTCGGCAGGAGGGACTGGAAACACCATATATTTT	CASSFSAGGTGNTIYF	TRBV7-2	-	-	TRBJ1-3
TGCGCCAGCAGATGGGACACGCCGCAAGAGACCCAGTACTTC	CASRWDTPQETQYF	TRBV5-1	-	-	TRBJ2-5
TGTGCCAGCACCCCTGCACGGGGGGGAAGCCCTGAAGCTTTCTTT	CASTPARGGSPEAFF	TRBV12-1	-	-	TRBJ1-1
TGTGCCTGGGGGACAGGGTTCAATCAGCCCCAGCATTTT	CAWGTGFNQPQHF	TRBV30	TRBD1	once	TRBJ1-5
TGTGCCAGCAATGAGAGGGGGACAGGGGAGGCCGGGGAGCTGTTTTTT	CASNERGTGEAGELFF	TRBV28	TRBD1	-	TRBJ2-2
TGTGCCAGCAGTTACAGGGACAGGCATGAAAAACTGTTTTTT	CASSYRDRHEKLFF	TRBV6-6	TRBD1	-	TRBJ1-4
TGCGCCAGCAGCCGGGGGGACAGGGACACAGATACGCAGTATTTT	CASSRGDRDTDTQYF	TRBV5-1	TRBD1	few	TRBJ2-3
TGTGCCAGCTCACTACGGACAGGGAACACCGGGGAGCTGTTTTTT	CASSLRTGNTGELFF	TRBV18	TRBD1	-	TRBJ2-2
TGTGCCAGCAGTTGGGGGACAGGGAATGGCTACACCTTC	CASSWGTGNGYTF	TRBV28	TRBD1	-	TRBJ1-2
TGTGCCAGCAGCTTATCCGGGGTATGGGACACCGGGGAGCTGTTTTTT	CASSLSGVWDTGELFF	TRBV7-8	-	once	TRBJ2-2
TGTGCCAGCTCACTCGAGGAGAATTCACCCCTCCACTTT	CASSLEENSPLHF	TRBV18	-	once	TRBJ1-6
TGTGCCAGCAGTCCCGTAGGGGGCGGTCATGGCTACACCTTC	CASSPVGGGHGYTF	TRBV2	TRBD1	-	TRBJ1-2
TGTGCCAGCAGTTACGGGGACAGGACCTACGAGCAGTACTTC	CASSYGDRTYEQYF	TRBV6-5	TRBD1	-	TRBJ2-7
TGTGCCAGCAGTGAAATACCAGCGGGAGAGGTAGATACGCAGTATTTT	CASSEIPAGEVDTQYF	TRBV2	TRBD2	-	TRBJ2-3
TGTGCCAGCAGCCAAGATACAGGGATCTATGGCTACACCTTC	CASSQDTGIYGYTF	TRBV3-1/TRBV3-2	-	-	TRBJ1-2
TGTGCCAGCAGCCCTGACAGGGTCTCCCTCGGGCCTGAAGCTTTCTTT	CASSPDRVSLGPEAFF	TRBV7-6	TRBD1	few	TRBJ1-1
TGTGCCAGCAGCCCTCAACCGGGACAATCGTCCTACGAGCAGTACTTC	CASSPQPGQSSYEQYF	TRBV7-9	-	many	TRBJ2-7
TGTGCCAGCAGCTTAATCGGGGGGGCATACGAGCAGTACTTC	CASSLIGGAYEQYF	TRBV7-8	TRBD2	-	TRBJ2-7
TGTGCCAGCAGCTTCAGGGGAAACACTGAAGCTTTCTTT	CASSFRGNTEAFF	TRBV9	-	-	TRBJ1-1
TGTGCCAGCACCGCGACTAGCGGGGGCTACGAGCAGTACTTC	CASTATSGGYEQYF	TRBV27	TRBD2	-	TRBJ2-7
TGTGCCAGCAGCTTAGTGGTTAGCGGGAGGGGTGAGCAGTTCTTC	CASSLVVSGRGEQFF	TRBV7-2	TRBD2	-	TRBJ2-1
TGTGCCACCAGTGACTCGGGACAGGGGGCGCGAACCGGGGAGCTGTTTTTT	CATSDSGQGARTGELFF	TRBV24-1	TRBD1	once	TRBJ2-2
TGTGCCAGCAGTGAATGGGACACGGGACAGGAAAACATTCAGTACTTC	CASSEWDTGQENIQYF	TRBV6-1	TRBD1	-	TRBJ2-4
TGTGCCAGCAGTTCCCCAATCTTGGGACAGTCTAGCAATCAGCCCCAGCATTTT	CASSSPILGQSSNQPQHF	TRBV28	TRBD1	-	TRBJ1-5
TGTGCCAGCAGCTCTCAGGGTGAAACCTATAATTCACCCCTCCACTTT	CASSSQGETYNSPLHF	TRBV7-9	-	-	TRBJ1-6
TGTGCCTGGAGTCTGACAGGGGGCGGATACGAGCAGTACTTC	CAWSLTGGGYEQYF	TRBV30	TRBD1	few	TRBJ2-7
TGTGCCAGCAGAACAGGGTTGGTCGGTGAAGCTTTCTTT	CASRTGLVGEAFF	TRBV6-5	-	-	TRBJ1-1
TGTGCCAGCAGCTTAGGGAGCGGGAGGAGCTCCTACGAGCAGTACTTC	CASSLGSGRSSYEQYF	TRBV7-2	TRBD2	-	TRBJ2-7
TGTGCCAGCAGACTAGCGTCGGGGTTGGGCGATGGCTACACCTTC	CASRLASGLGDGYTF	TRBV7-9	-	-	TRBJ1-2
TGTGCCAGCAGTTACCTTCGGCCCCTCGGGGGCGGGGAGCTGTTTTTT	CASSYLRPLGGGELFF	TRBV6-5	-	-	TRBJ2-2